In this sample, the clone carrying this TCR beta chain turned up a few times. Its antigen is currently unknown. This entry belongs to a study of cytomegalovirus exposure and HLA in healthy donors. Study-wide background: Of several hundred genotyped donors, 65% to 85% clustered with self-reported Caucasian donors. Points from the study as a whole: On later analysis, the bulk of CMV-associated TCR beta chains appeared to be HLA-restricted. Relative to the approximately 680-donor mean, N-insertions were reportedly fewer in an Asian-associated ancestry cluster in a later analysis.

The CDR3 sequence is 14 residues long. Per the germline V gene, CDR1 is SEHNR and CDR2 is FQNEAQ (reference sequence). V gave up 1 base and J gave up 5 bases, with 12 bases separating them. Use of 60 Vbeta and 13 Jbeta primers characterized the PCR. Produced via immunoSEQ multiplex PCR; TCRdb's table is partial and in-frame only. The profile shows 65,000 or so clones, around 73% of them singletons. Specimen: PBMCs. This TCR derives from a girl aged 5-17 years in good health and CMV-seropositive. J is TRBJ2-7 and V is TRBV7-9, with TRBD1 as a possible D gene (7 bases). The CDR3 is CASSLVQGRHEQYF. CDR3 coding DNA: TGTGCCAGCAGCTTAGTACAGGGGAGGCACGAGCAGTACTTC.